The rows below give T cell receptor beta chains drawn from one sample of a study of cytomegalovirus exposure and HLA in healthy donors. Profiling relied on immunoSEQ multiplex PCR, and the TCRdb table lists in-frame clones only, not all of them. The sample yields about 130,000 clones, roughly 63% seen once. The sample consisted of PBMCs. The receptors come from a man younger than 45 in good health and CMV-seropositive. CDR3s include the opening cysteine and the closing phenylalanine or tryptophan. D genes are given only for firm matches. The size field is filled for only some rows; it gives once, few, many or a size class.

cdr3_aa cdr3_nt j_call v_call clone_size d_call
CASSPPGGSDQPQHF TGTGCCAGCTCACCACCAGGGGGCTCGGATCAGCCCCAGCATTTT TRBJ1-5 TRBV18 NA TRBD1
CASSLSGGVEAFF TGTGCCAGCAGTTTATCGGGTGGAGTTGAAGCTTTCTTT TRBJ1-1 TRBV27 NA NA
CASSFGLPGQGRNEQFF TGTGCCAGCAGTTTCGGTCTACCGGGACAGGGTCGGAATGAGCAGTTCTTC TRBJ2-1 TRBV27 NA TRBD1
CASSTPGRGADTQYF TGTGCCAGTAGTACCCCCGGACGGGGGGCAGATACGCAGTATTTT TRBJ2-3 TRBV19 NA TRBD2
CASNRAPYEQYF TGTGCCAGCAACAGGGCCCCCTACGAGCAGTACTTC TRBJ2-7 TRBV28 NA NA
CASSELAGGQETQYF TGTGCCAGCAGTGAACTAGCGGGAGGGCAAGAGACCCAGTACTTC TRBJ2-5 TRBV6-1 once TRBD2
CAWSWQGYEQYF TGTGCCTGGAGTTGGCAGGGCTACGAGCAGTACTTC TRBJ2-7 TRBV30 once NA
CASSRPGVTGELFF TGTGCCAGCAGCCGCCCAGGGGTCACCGGGGAGCTGTTTTTT TRBJ2-2 TRBV27 NA NA
CASSVGQSSSSTDTQYF TGTGCCAGCAGCGTAGGACAGTCCTCTTCTAGCACAGATACGCAGTATTTT TRBJ2-3 TRBV9 NA NA
CASSMRADRVYEQYF TGTGCCAGTAGTATGCGAGCCGACAGGGTTTACGAGCAGTACTTC TRBJ2-7 TRBV19 NA TRBD1
CASSLQPTGRANTQYF TGCGCCAGCAGCCTACAACCGACAGGGCGGGCAAATACGCAGTATTTT TRBJ2-3 TRBV5-1 NA TRBD1
CASSLGLPGTGELFF TGTGCCAGCTCTCTAGGACTACCAGGCACCGGGGAGCTGTTTTTT TRBJ2-2 TRBV2 NA NA
CASSLDGRAPDTQYF TGCGCCAGCAGCTTGGACGGGAGGGCCCCAGATACGCAGTATTTT TRBJ2-3 TRBV5-1 few TRBD2
CASRSDREGRNTEAFF TGTGCAAGTCGCTCCGACAGGGAAGGTAGAAACACTGAAGCTTTCTTT TRBJ1-1 TRBV12-2 few NA
CASSLYSGSTDTQYF TGCGCCAGCAGCTTGTACTCAGGCAGCACAGATACGCAGTATTTT TRBJ2-3 TRBV5-1 NA NA
CSVAQGNDNQPQHF TGCAGCGTGGCTCAGGGAAACGACAATCAGCCCCAGCATTTT TRBJ1-5 TRBV29-1 NA NA